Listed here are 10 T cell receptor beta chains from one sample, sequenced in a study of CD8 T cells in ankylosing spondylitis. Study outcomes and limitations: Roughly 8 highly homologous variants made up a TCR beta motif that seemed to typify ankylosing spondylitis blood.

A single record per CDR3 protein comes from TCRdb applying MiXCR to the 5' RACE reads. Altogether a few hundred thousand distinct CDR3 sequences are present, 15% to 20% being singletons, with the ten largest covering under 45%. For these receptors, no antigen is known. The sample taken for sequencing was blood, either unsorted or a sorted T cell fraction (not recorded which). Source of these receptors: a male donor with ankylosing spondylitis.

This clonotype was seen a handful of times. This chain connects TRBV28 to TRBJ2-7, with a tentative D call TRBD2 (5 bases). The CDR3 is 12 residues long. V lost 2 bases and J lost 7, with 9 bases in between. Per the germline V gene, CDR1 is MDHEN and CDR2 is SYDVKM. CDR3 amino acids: CASSLRGGEQYF. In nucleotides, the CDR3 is TGTGCCAGCAGTTTACGGGGTGGGGAGCAGTACTTC.

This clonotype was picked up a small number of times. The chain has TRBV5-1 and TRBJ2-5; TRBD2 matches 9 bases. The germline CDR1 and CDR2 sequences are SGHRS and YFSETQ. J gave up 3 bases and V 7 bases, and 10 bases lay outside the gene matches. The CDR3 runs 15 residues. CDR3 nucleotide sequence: TGCGCCAGCGGAATTGGACTAGCGCTAAAAGAGACCCAGTACTTC. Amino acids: CASGIGLALKETQYF.

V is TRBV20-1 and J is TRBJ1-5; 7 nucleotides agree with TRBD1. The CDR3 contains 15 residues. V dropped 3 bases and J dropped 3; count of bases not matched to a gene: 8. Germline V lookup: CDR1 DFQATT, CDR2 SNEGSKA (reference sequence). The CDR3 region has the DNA TGCAGTGCTAGCGCCGTGACAGGGCACAATCAGCCCCAGCATTTT. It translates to CSASAVTGHNQPQHF.

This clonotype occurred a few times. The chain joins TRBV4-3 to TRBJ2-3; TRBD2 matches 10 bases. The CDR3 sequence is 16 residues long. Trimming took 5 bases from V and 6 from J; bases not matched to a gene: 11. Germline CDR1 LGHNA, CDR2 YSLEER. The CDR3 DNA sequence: TGCGCCAGCAGCTTAGCCCCTAGCGGGAGAAAGGATACGCAGTATTTT. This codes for CASSLAPSGRKDTQYF.

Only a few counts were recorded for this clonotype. The CDR3, as DNA: TGTGCCAGCAGTTTGGGTCACGGGGAGCTGTTTTTT. This sequence encodes CASSLGHGELFF. The chain has TRBV27 and TRBJ2-2; no firm D call. Trimming removed 3 bases at V and 7 bases at J, with 6 bases between. From germline, CDR1 is MNHEY and CDR2 SMNVEV (reference sequence). The CDR3 length is 12 residues.

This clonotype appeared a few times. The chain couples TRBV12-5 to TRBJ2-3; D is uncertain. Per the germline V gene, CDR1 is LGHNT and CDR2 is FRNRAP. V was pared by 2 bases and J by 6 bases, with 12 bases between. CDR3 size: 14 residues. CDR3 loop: CASGLSGSPDTQYF. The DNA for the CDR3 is TGTGCTAGTGGTTTGAGTGGCTCTCCGGATACGCAGTATTTT.

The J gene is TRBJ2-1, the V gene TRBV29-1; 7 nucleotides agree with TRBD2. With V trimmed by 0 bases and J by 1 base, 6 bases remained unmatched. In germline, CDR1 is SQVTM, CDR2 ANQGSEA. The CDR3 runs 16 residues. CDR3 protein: CSVEDDSGDSYNEQFF. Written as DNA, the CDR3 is TGCAGCGTTGAAGATGACAGCGGGGATTCCTACAATGAGCAGTTCTTC.

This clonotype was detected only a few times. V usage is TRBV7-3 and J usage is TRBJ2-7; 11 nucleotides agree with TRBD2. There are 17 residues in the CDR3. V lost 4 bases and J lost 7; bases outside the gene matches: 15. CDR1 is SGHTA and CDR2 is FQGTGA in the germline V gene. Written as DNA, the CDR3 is TGTGCCAGCAGCTCCCAGGGACTAGCGGACCCAACTACGGAGCAGTACTTC. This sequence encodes CASSSQGLADPTTEQYF.

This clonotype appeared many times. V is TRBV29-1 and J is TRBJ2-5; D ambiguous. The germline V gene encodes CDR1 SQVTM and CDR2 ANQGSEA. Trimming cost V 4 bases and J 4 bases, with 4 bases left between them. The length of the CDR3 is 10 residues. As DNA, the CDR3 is TGCAGCGTTGTTGGAGAGACCCAGTACTTC. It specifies CSVVGETQYF.

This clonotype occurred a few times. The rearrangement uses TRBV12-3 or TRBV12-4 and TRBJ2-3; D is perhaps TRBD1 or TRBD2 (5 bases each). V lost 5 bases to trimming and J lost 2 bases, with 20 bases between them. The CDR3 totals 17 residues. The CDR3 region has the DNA TGTGCCAGCAGTCCCAACCGCCACCGGGGCAACACAGATACGCAGTATTTT. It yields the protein CASSPNRHRGNTDTQYF.